Sequencing of this T cell receptor (beta chain) was carried out in a study of OX40 agonist ivuxolimab in advanced cancers. Measured with immunoSEQ multiplex PCR; TCRdb has only the in-frame clones, and not every one. The table lists tens of thousands of clones, roughly four fifths of them singletons. J gave up 5 bases and V 1 base, and 8 bases lay outside the gene matches. The CDR3 runs to 16 residues. CDR1 is SGHVS and CDR2 is FQNEAQ in the germline V gene. The source is an adult with an advanced solid tumor such as melanoma, head and neck, liver or kidney cancer. J is TRBJ2-1 and V is TRBV7-8; 7 positions agree with TRBD2. This specimen consisted of CD4+ or CD8+ T cells sorted from blood, obtained in a trial of the OX40 agonist ivuxolimab. CDR3 DNA sequence: TGTGCCAGCAGCTTAGTGAGCGGGGTAGGACACAATGAGCAGTTCTTC. Encoded protein: CASSLVSGVGHNEQFF. Supplemented by reference TRBV7-8 and TRBJ2-1, the full variable domain reads GAGVSQSPRYKVAKRGQDVALRCDPISGHVSLFWYQQALGQGPEFLTYFQNEAQLDKSGLPSDRFFAERPEGSVSTLKIQRTQQEDSAVYLCASSLVSGVGHNEQFFGPGTRLTVL.